This TCR beta chain comes out of a study of cytomegalovirus exposure and HLA in healthy donors. Use of 60 Vbeta and 13 Jbeta primers characterized the PCR. Profiled with immunoSEQ multiplex PCR; TCRdb holds only in-frame clones, not every one. The repertoire holds some 150,000 clones, with roughly four fifths as singletons. As concerns this clone: Its cognate antigen is unknown. The junction departs from germline at one end; a sequencing error may be responsible.

Per the germline V gene, CDR1 is SEHNR and CDR2 is FQNEAQ (reference sequence). This CDR3 has 15 amino acids. The study, taken as a whole, reports: The study flagged approximately 180 TCR beta chains as cytomegalovirus-associated. The authors later linked a missense DCLRE1C variant to TCR beta V- and J-gene trimming.

The sample taken for sequencing was PBMCs. This TCR came from a woman between 50 and 59 years old in good health and CMV-seropositive. V and J are TRBV7-9 and TRBJ2-5; TRBD2 matches 7 bases. As DNA, the CDR3 is TGTTCCAGCAGCGATGGCAGCGGGGCTCAAGAGACCCAGTACTTC. It codes for CSSSDGSGAQETQYF.